This TCR beta chain is drawn from a study of T cell responses to AZD1222 COVID-19 vaccine (dated by TCRdb to the early 2020s). General notes on the study: AZD1222 recipients with second doses at about 4 weeks or about 12 weeks were pooled, because spike-specific TCR depth and breadth did not differ between schedules. A total of 230 to 250 trial participants underwent TCR sequencing, of whom about 200 had received two doses of AZD1222 and some 25 had received two doses of the MenACWY control vaccine. Trial participants were enrolled by age into subgroups of 18-55, 56-69 and 70-plus years, and around 150, 28 and 57 TCR-sequenced participants, respectively, were included in these subgroups.

The CDR3 regions of human TCRbeta chains were subjected to immunosequencing. On the study's bioinformatics: TCRs in the repertoires were matched against a reference library of SARS-CoV-2-specific TCRs that had been generated with the MIRA antigen-specificity platform. Breadth meant the fraction of unique TCRs that were SARS-CoV-2-associated, whereas depth meant the fraction of total T cells that were SARS-CoV-2-associated. Each spike-specific TCR was assigned to its reactive spike region and to a CD4 or CD8 class using the MIRA data. Log10-transformed breadth and depth values were compared by one-way ANOVA with Sidak's multiple comparisons tests. The source is immuneACCESS, and TCRdb retained only in-frame sequences with V and J called. Part of the clones is not carried over; for the studies checked, unresolved V genes explain less than half of this, and the remainder is unexplained. From that table come the V and J calls and clone size; the DNA was used to work out D and trimming. The sample profile shows approximately 130,000 clones; approximately 83% of them were found once. Over 8% of the sample is held by the ten biggest clonotypes.

Concerning this clone itself: Its antigen is not yet known. It has no much larger one-base neighbor in the sample; base qualities were not kept.

V and J are truncated by 2 bases and 2 bases respectively, leaving an intervening sequence of 9 bases. From a lookup of the germline V gene (reference sequence), CDR1 and CDR2 are SEHNR and FQNEAQ. The CDR3 runs 15 residues from the cysteine to the phenylalanine. The read is trimmed to its CDR3 DNA, 45 bases read in frame from base 1. Study-wide findings and limitations: Nearly half of unique spike-specific TCRs reportedly recognized epitopes outside regions mutated in the B.1.351 and B.1.1.7 variants. Only a handful of AZD1222 recipients were SARS-CoV-2 seropositive at baseline, limiting conclusions about previously exposed vaccinees. Because no samples from the day 14 peak response were available, repertoires could be characterized only after the peak T cell response. Participants were mostly white British and included more females than males, and it was suggested by the authors that clonal diversity may have been underestimated. In the small 56-69-year group, the increase in depth fell short of significance, most likely because of low power. Vaccine-associated CD4 TCRs spanned the whole spike protein, with dominant responses in regions 160-218 and 743-854. A significant rise in spike-specific TCR breadth and depth was observed after two AZD1222 doses relative to day 0 and relative to MenACWY recipients.

What the time point label conveys for this sample: baseline before first vaccination. Samples from vaccinated people were obtained from the UK trials COV001 and COV002, which included a single-blind randomized controlled phase 2/3 trial of AZD1222 (ChAdOx1 nCoV-19) in healthy adults. Trial participant PBMC samples were collected at day 0 and day 28 after the second dose for TCRbeta chain sequencing. The receptor's source is an adult in good health. The chain is encoded by TRBV7-9 joined to TRBJ2-2; the D segment could be TRBD2, given 5 matching bases. The material sequenced was peripheral blood, taken on day 0 of AZD1222 vaccination. The CDR3 region reads CASSLSGSNTGELFF. Read as DNA, the sequence is TGTGCCAGCAGCTTATCTGGGAGTAACACCGGGGAGCTGTTTTTT.